This T cell receptor (beta chain) emerged from a study of T cell changes during pregnancy in multiple sclerosis. This clone occurred once. Clones were read by immunoSEQ multiplex PCR, and TCRdb kept only the in-frame ones, dropping some. Counted here are tens of thousands of clones, 90% occurring once; the ten biggest clones make up over 8.5%. V was cut by 1 base and J by 0 bases, with 12 bases left in between. Germline lookup yields CDR1 MGHRA and CDR2 YSYEKL. The CDR3 is 16 residues long. The sequenced sample was CD8+ T cells from peripheral blood mononuclear cells, obtained before pregnancy. This receptor was taken from a female donor with multiple sclerosis, enrolled in a pregnancy study. The chain couples TRBV4-1 to TRBJ2-5, with D tentatively TRBD1 (6 bases). CDR3 in amino acids: CASSQGNRVYQETQYF. The CDR3 coding sequence is TGCGCCAGCAGCCAAGGAAACAGGGTGTACCAAGAGACCCAGTACTTC.